The entry below describes one T cell receptor (beta chain). Antigen specificity is unknown. This CDR3 has 12 amino acids. V was shortened by 1 base and J by 18 bases, with 13 bases between the two germline ends. Germline CDR1 reads SGHTA; CDR2 reads FQGNSA. Method: immunoSEQ multiplex PCR; TCRdb's copy keeps in-frame clones and lacks some. The table has over 200,000 clones, around 90% seen once. This specimen belongs to a study of cytomegalovirus exposure and HLA in healthy donors. Study-wide findings and caveats: The study labeled around 160 TCR beta chains cytomegalovirus-associated. Rarity held for most TCR sequences, but there were some public TCRs that occurred in many donors.

The TCR originated in a woman under 30 in good health and CMV-seronegative. Sequencing used PBMCs. The rearrangement uses TRBV7-2 and TRBJ1-6; D gene unclear. CDR3 amino acids: CASSLGGVGRHF. The CDR3 DNA follows: TGTGCCAGCAGCTTAGGAGGCGTGGGTCGCCACTTT.